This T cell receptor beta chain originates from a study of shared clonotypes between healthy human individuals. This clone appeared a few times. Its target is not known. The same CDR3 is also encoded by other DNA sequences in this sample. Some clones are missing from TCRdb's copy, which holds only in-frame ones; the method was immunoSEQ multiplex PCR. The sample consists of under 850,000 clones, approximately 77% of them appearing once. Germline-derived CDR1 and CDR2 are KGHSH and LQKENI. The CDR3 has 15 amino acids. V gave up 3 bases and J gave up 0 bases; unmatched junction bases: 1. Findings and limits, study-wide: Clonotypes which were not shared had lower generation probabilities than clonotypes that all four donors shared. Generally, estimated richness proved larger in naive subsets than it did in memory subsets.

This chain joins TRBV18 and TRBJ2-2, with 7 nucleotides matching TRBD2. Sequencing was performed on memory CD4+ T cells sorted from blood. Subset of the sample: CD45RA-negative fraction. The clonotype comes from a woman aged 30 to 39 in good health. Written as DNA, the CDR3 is TGTGCCAGCTCACCGCTAGCGGCGAACACCGGGGAGCTGTTTTTT. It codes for CASSPLAANTGELFF.